The following is a T cell receptor (beta chain) sequence with its context. This clonotype has a count of ten or more. It has no known antigen specificity. Per-nucleotide qualities are absent, and no much larger clonotype sits a single base away. This sample was included in a study of early T cells in non-severe SARS-CoV-2 infection (dated by TCRdb to about 2021). For the study in its entirety: Because TCR sequencing relied on bulk RNA taken from unsorted whole blood, pairing of alpha and beta chains was not possible. General findings and caveats noted by the study authors: VDJdb matching was skewed toward anti-spike CD8 responses and likely underestimated virus-specific expansions by missing private and CD4 specificities.

The library came from 5' RACE. This sample was sequenced with a NextSeq 500. In the TCR library protocol, unique molecular identifiers were attached to individual cDNA molecules to correct for PCR bias and sequencing error. TCR alpha and beta chains were both sequenced, and the abundances of alpha and beta sequences in each sample were closely correlated with each other. On the study's bioinformatics: Decombinator V4 was used to perform V gene, J gene and CDR3 annotation of TCR sequences. TCRs were defined as expanded if a significant change between any two time points was detected under a Poisson model with p below 0.0001. Abundances of TCRs were expressed as counts per million after normalisation to the total number of TCRs sequenced in each sample. VDJdb, accessed 1 November 2021, was searched for CMV, EBV and SARS-CoV-2 annotated TCRs, excluding TCRs annotated for multiple antigens. TCRdb itself trimmed the public reads at Q25 with fastp, ran MiXCR and retained productive beta chains. When rows share a CDR3 protein, they turn into one entry using the most common DNA and genes. The V and J calls follow TCRdb's processing rather than the paper's. The sample table shows around 46,000 distinct CDR3 sequences, and about 5.6% are seen once. Approximately 4.1% of the sample is taken by the ten largest.

The study was a case-control design nested within a healthcare worker cohort in London, UK, with weekly nasopharyngeal swab PCR tests and blood sampling. Healthcare workers were recruited during the week of the UK lockdown, between 23 and 31 March 2020, and followed weekly for up to about 15 weeks. This clonotype originated in an adult who was a healthcare worker with PCR-confirmed SARS-CoV-2 infection or an uninfected control (not recorded which). The sequenced sample consisted of whole blood.

The nucleotides are TGTGCCAGCAGCCAAGAAGTGCAGTACGAGCAGTACTTC. This encodes CASSQEVQYEQYF. The chain was built from TRBV4-2 and TRBJ2-7, with no confidently assigned D gene. V and J are truncated by 0 bases and 4 bases respectively, leaving an intervening sequence of 7 bases. Based on the germline V gene, the CDR1 and CDR2 sequences are LGHNA and YNFKEQ. The CDR3 runs 13 residues from the cysteine to the phenylalanine. Only CDR3 DNA is held: 39 bases, read in frame from base 1.